This entry lists 24 T cell receptor beta chains sequenced from one sample in a study of blood T cell repertoires in COVID-19. The table came from immunoSEQ multiplex PCR; TCRdb's copy has only in-frame clones and leaves some out. The sample carries 250,000 or so clones, approximately 88% recorded once. The sequenced material came from peripheral blood. The source of these receptors is a woman between 35 and 50 years old who had recovered from COVID-19.

CDR3 coding DNA: TGTGCCAGCAGTTGGACAGGGGGTGGCTACACCTTC. Residues: CASSWTGGGYTF. J is TRBJ1-2 and V is TRBV28, with 10 bases matching TRBD1. The germline V gene encodes CDR1 MDHEN and CDR2 SYDVKM. The CDR3 spans 12 residues. Trimming cost V 4 bases and J 7 bases; bases outside gene matches: 0.

In DNA, the CDR3 is TGCGCCAGCAGCCAAGTCCGGGGGGAAGAAAACATTCAGTACTTC. Translated: CASSQVRGEENIQYF. The chain has TRBV4-1 and TRBJ2-4, with 7 positions matching TRBD2. CDR3 size: 15 residues. Germline V CDR1 and CDR2: MGHRA, YSYEKL. The ends lost 1 base at V and 5 bases at J; junction bases unmatched: 5.

CDR3 amino acids: CASSGSGTSGTETQYF. The CDR3 DNA reads as TGTGCCAGCAGCGGATCCGGGACTAGCGGGACTGAGACCCAGTACTTC. This sequence joins TRBV9 and TRBJ2-5; 13 bases match TRBD2. The germline gives CDR1 SGDLS, CDR2 YYNGEE. Trimming at V came to 3 bases and at J to 5 bases, leaving 7 bases not matched to a gene. This CDR3 comprises 16 residues.

This clone was observed a few times. The rearrangement uses TRBV3-1 (or the pseudogene TRBV3-2) and TRBJ1-1; TRBD1 agrees at 7 bases. J was trimmed by 0 bases and V by 4 bases; bases with no gene match: 2. The V gene's germline CDR1 is LGHDT and CDR2 YNNKEL (reference sequence). There are 14 residues in the CDR3. For the CDR3, the DNA is TGTGCCAGCAGCCCACAGGGGATGAACACTGAAGCTTTCTTT. It encodes CASSPQGMNTEAFF.

The chain is built from TRBV14 and TRBJ2-3; TRBD1 is a possible D gene (5 bases). CDR3 length: 17 residues. CDR1 is SGHDN, CDR2 FVKESK, per germline. Trimming pared 0 bases from V and 8 bases from J, leaving 21 bases between. The CDR3 nucleotides read TGTGCCAGCAGCCAAGATTCAGGGTCCCCCAGAAGCATTACGCAGTATTTT. Amino acid sequence: CASSQDSGSPRSITQYF.

The rearrangement links TRBV7-9 to TRBJ2-7; the match to TRBD2 covers 10 bases. The germline V gene encodes CDR1 SEHNR and CDR2 FQNEAQ (reference sequence). CDR3 length equals 16 residues. V lost 6 bases and J lost 7; bases outside the gene matches: 15. The CDR3 is CASSPHDLAGVGEQYF. CDR3 nucleotide sequence: TGTGCCAGCAGTCCCCATGATCTAGCGGGAGTGGGGGAGCAGTACTTC.

This chain uses TRBV28 with TRBJ1-5; D gene uncertain. Germline CDR1 reads MDHEN; CDR2 reads SYDVKM. With 7 bases removed from V and 2 bases from J, the gap between germline ends came to 15 bases. CDR3 length: 15 residues. The CDR3: CASMTGGPGNQPQHF. The CDR3, as DNA: TGTGCCAGCATGACCGGAGGGCCCGGCAATCAGCCCCAGCATTTT.

The rearrangement uses TRBV24-1 and TRBJ2-7; D is possibly TRBD2 (5 bases). The ends were cut back, 4 bases at V and 3 bases at J, with 15 bases in the middle. The length of the CDR3 is 15 residues. Germline-derived CDR1 and CDR2 are KGHDR and SFDVKD. Here the CDR3 reads CATSDGGPTNYEQYF. CDR3 in DNA: TGTGCCACCAGTGACGGCGGGCCAACCAACTACGAGCAGTACTTC.

The chain is built from TRBV5-1 and TRBJ2-2, with 11 bases lining up with TRBD2. This CDR3 region has 14 residues. Looked up from germline, CDR1 is SGHRS and CDR2 is YFSETQ. Trimming at V came to 9 bases and at J to 6 bases, leaving 7 bases not matched to a gene. DNA of the CDR3: TGCGCCACCTCGACTAGCGGGACGGCCGGGGAGCTGTTTTTT. It codes for CATSTSGTAGELFF.

In its sample, this clone was seen once. The chain has TRBV5-5 and TRBJ1-1; 8 bases map to TRBD1. Trimming at V came to 0 bases and at J to 4 bases, leaving 5 bases not matched to a gene. Germline V gene data show CDR1 as SGHKS and CDR2 as YYEKEE (reference sequence). The CDR3 extends over 15 amino acids. In DNA form, the CDR3 reads TGTGCCAGCAGCTTGGCAGGGGGCCGTGGCACTGAAGCTTTCTTT. Translation: CASSLAGGRGTEAFF. The whole variable domain, filled in from reference TRBV5-5 and TRBJ1-1, reads DAGVTQSPTHLIKTRGQQVTLRCSPISGHKSVSWYQQVLGQGPQFIFQYYEKEERGRGNFPDRFSARQFPNYSSELNVNALLLGDSALYLCASSLAGGRGTEAFFGQGTRLTVV.

This clone occurred once. The V call is TRBV7-2, the J call TRBJ2-7, with TRBD1 matching over 7 bases. CDR1 and CDR2 (germline): SGHTA, FQGNSA. CDR3 length: 14 residues. V lost 2 bases to trimming and J lost 2 bases; unmatched junction nucleotides: 3. The CDR3 DNA reads as TGTGCCAGCAGCTTATGGGGGACAGCCTACGAGCAGTACTTC. Amino acids: CASSLWGTAYEQYF.

This chain uses TRBV27 with TRBJ1-6; 8 bases are a match to TRBD1. The V gene's germline CDR1 is MNHEY and CDR2 SMNVEV (reference sequence). V shed 6 bases, J shed 8 bases, and the junction held 0 bases outside the gene matches. This CDR3 is 12 amino acids long. CDR3 loop: CASRDRDSPLHF. The CDR3, as DNA: TGTGCCAGCAGGGACAGGGATTCACCCCTCCACTTT.

The V and J genes are TRBV6-1 and TRBJ2-2, with TRBD2 identical over 9 bases. J gave up 7 bases and V 2 bases, and 5 bases lay outside the gene matches. Germline V gene data show CDR1 as MNHNS and CDR2 as SASEGT. This CDR3 is 15 amino acids long. The CDR3 here is CASSELAGSVGELFF. The CDR3 DNA sequence: TGTGCCAGCAGTGAACTAGCGGGAAGTGTCGGGGAGCTGTTTTTT.

The rearrangement links TRBV5-4 to TRBJ1-1; TRBD1 agrees at 9 bases. This CDR3 contains 15 residues. The V gene's germline CDR1 is SGHNT and CDR2 YYREEE (reference sequence). The J segment lost 1 base and the V segment lost 2 bases, leaving 3 bases of the junction unmatched. Here the CDR3 reads CASSFSTGGNTEAFF. The CDR3 DNA reads as TGTGCCAGCAGCTTTTCGACAGGGGGGAACACTGAAGCTTTCTTT. Variable domain in full (rest from reference TRBV5-4 and TRBJ1-1): ETGVTQSPTHLIKTRGQQVTLRCSSQSGHNTVSWYQQALGQGPQFIFQYYREEENGRGNFPPRFSGLQFPNYSSELNVNALELDDSALYLCASSFSTGGNTEAFFGQGTRLTVV.

This clone was seen just once. The J gene is TRBJ1-4, the V gene TRBV5-4, with D hard to call. Germline CDR1 SGHNT, CDR2 YYREEE (reference sequence). With 3 bases removed from V and 2 bases from J, the gap between germline ends came to 8 bases. The CDR3 spans 14 residues. CDR3 bases: TGTGCCAGCAGCTCCGCGGGGACTAATGAAAAACTGTTTTTT. Encoded protein: CASSSAGTNEKLFF.

V and J are TRBV5-4 and TRBJ2-1, with 12 bases aligning to TRBD2. The V and J ends lost 0 bases and 1 base, in that order; junction bases with no gene match: 5. This CDR3 has 18 residues. CDR1 and CDR2 (germline): SGHNT, YYREEE (reference sequence). CDR3: CASSLDLAGGQSYNEQFF. The DNA of the CDR3 is TGTGCCAGCAGCTTGGACCTAGCGGGAGGGCAGTCCTACAATGAGCAGTTCTTC.

This clone was counted a single time. The chain couples TRBV6-4 to TRBJ2-5; 10 nucleotides agree with TRBD2. CDR3 length: 14 residues. The germline gives CDR1 MRHNA, CDR2 SNTAGT. Losses at the gene ends were 1 base for V and 4 bases for J; bases not matched to a gene: 0. This CDR3 reads CASSDLAGGETQYF. CDR3 sequence (DNA): TGTGCCAGCAGTGACTTAGCGGGAGGAGAGACCCAGTACTTC.

This rearrangement joins TRBV2 to TRBJ2-1; D not resolved. The CDR3 runs 13 residues. The ends were cut back, 2 bases at V and 7 bases at J, with 9 bases in the middle. CDR1 and CDR2 (germline): SNHLY, FYNNEI. CDR3: CASSELSGNEQFF. The CDR3 DNA reads as TGTGCCAGCAGTGAATTATCCGGGAATGAGCAGTTCTTC.

The CDR3 here is CASSQEPGLAGKDEQFF. The DNA for the CDR3 is TGCGCCAGCAGCCAAGAGCCCGGACTAGCGGGAAAAGATGAGCAGTTCTTC. The chain employs TRBV4-1 and TRBJ2-1; 12 nucleotides align to TRBD2. CDR1 and CDR2 from the germline V gene are MGHRA and YSYEKL. The length of the CDR3 is 17 residues. The trim removed 0 bases at V and 8 bases at J, leaving 8 bases unmatched.

This clone was seen a single time. This chain uses TRBV9 with TRBJ1-5; D perhaps matches TRBD1 (6 bases). CDR1 and CDR2 (germline): SGDLS, YYNGEE. This CDR3 has 14 amino acids. Trimming pared 3 bases from V and 4 bases from J, leaving 11 bases between. The CDR3 here is CASSARGGNQPQHF. The CDR3 bases are TGTGCCAGCAGCGCGAGGGGGGGGAATCAGCCCCAGCATTTT.

V gene TRBV2 combines with J gene TRBJ2-7; TRBD1 aligns across 9 bases. This CDR3 comprises 15 residues. V gave up 6 bases and J gave up 6 bases; unmatched junction bases: 12. Germline CDR1 and CDR2: SNHLY and FYNNEI. Written as DNA, the CDR3 is TGTGCCAGCAGCGTACAGGGGGCAGGTGGAGGCGAGCAGTACTTC. This sequence encodes CASSVQGAGGGEQYF.

V and J are TRBV10-3 and TRBJ2-5; 11 nucleotides agree with TRBD2. Germline assignment: CDR1 ENHRY and CDR2 SYGVKD. This CDR3 comprises 14 residues. V shed 6 bases and J 5 bases; nucleotides not matched to a gene: 5. The CDR3 region is CAISLAGGRETQYF. CDR3 coding DNA: TGTGCCATCAGCCTAGCGGGAGGTAGGGAGACCCAGTACTTC.

The chain combines TRBV4-1 with TRBJ1-5, with 9 bases aligning to TRBD1. Germline values: CDR1 MGHRA, CDR2 YSYEKL. Trimming removed 0 bases from V and 4 bases from J; junction bases left unmatched: 4. CDR3 length equals 16 residues. The CDR3 region is CASSQEGTGTNQPQHF. The CDR3 nucleotides read TGCGCCAGCAGCCAAGAAGGGACAGGGACTAATCAGCCCCAGCATTTT.

This chain uses TRBV29-1 with TRBJ2-1; 8 positions agree with TRBD2. The CDR3 contains 13 residues. Germline loops: CDR1 SQVTM, CDR2 ANQGSEA. V lost 7 bases to trimming and J lost 5 bases; unmatched junction nucleotides: 7. The CDR3 sequence: CSAPGTRNNEQFF. In nucleotides, the CDR3 is TGCAGCGCCCCCGGGACTAGAAACAATGAGCAGTTCTTC.